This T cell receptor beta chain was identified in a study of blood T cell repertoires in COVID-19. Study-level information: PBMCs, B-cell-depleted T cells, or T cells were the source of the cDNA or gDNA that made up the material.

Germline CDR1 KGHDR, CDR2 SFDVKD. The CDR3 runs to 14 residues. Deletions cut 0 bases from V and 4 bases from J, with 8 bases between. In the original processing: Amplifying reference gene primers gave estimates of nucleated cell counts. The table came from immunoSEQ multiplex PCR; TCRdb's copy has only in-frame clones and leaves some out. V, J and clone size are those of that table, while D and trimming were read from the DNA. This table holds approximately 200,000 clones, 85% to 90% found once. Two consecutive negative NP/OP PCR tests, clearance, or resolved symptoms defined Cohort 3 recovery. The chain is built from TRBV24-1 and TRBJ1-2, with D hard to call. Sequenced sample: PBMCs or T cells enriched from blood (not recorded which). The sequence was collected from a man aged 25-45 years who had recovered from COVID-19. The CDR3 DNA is TGTGCCACCAGTGATTTGCACACATCCTATGGCTACACCTTC. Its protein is CATSDLHTSYGYTF.